These T cell receptor beta chains were read from a single sample in a study of T cells in localized non-small cell lung cancer. The assay was immunoSEQ multiplex PCR, and TCRdb's table has in-frame clones only and misses some. The sample holds 3,400 or so clones, 30% to 35% seen once. The input for sequencing was normal lung tissue next to the tumor, taken before any cancer treatment. All receptors come from a male donor older than 55 with stage III lung adenocarcinoma. CDR3s include the opening cysteine and the closing phenylalanine or tryptophan. D genes are given only for firm matches. Clone size appears in some rows only: once, few, many, or a class for an expanded clone.

j_call	d_call	v_call	clone_size	cdr3_aa	cdr3_nt
TRBJ1-1	-	TRBV11-3	few	CASSLDSRNTEAFF	TGTGCCAGCAGCTTAGACAGCCGCAACACTGAAGCTTTCTTT
TRBJ1-2	-	TRBV28	-	CASSPRAPYGYTF	TGTGCCAGCAGTCCCAGGGCTCCCTATGGCTACACCTTC
TRBJ1-2	-	TRBV28	few	CASSNRVNGYTF	TGTGCCAGCAGTAACAGGGTAAACGGCTACACCTTC
TRBJ2-6	-	TRBV11-3	medium-sized	CASSLDFSALKGANVLTF	TGTGCCAGCAGCTTGGATTTCTCGGCCCTAAAGGGGGCCAACGTCCTGACTTTC
TRBJ2-2	-	TRBV19	few	CASSWFVTGELFF	TGTGCCAGTAGTTGGTTCGTTACCGGGGAGCTGTTTTTT
TRBJ2-7	-	TRBV19	-	CASSEVLAYEQYF	TGTGCCAGTAGTGAGGTTCTAGCCTACGAGCAGTACTTC
TRBJ1-2	TRBD1	TRBV11-3	-	CASSLGGQGLGYGYTF	TGTGCCAGCAGCTTAGGAGGACAGGGTTTGGGCTATGGCTACACCTTC
TRBJ2-2	TRBD2	TRBV6-8	few	CASSSQLAGVGTGELFF	TGTGCCAGCAGTAGCCAACTAGCGGGAGTTGGTACCGGGGAGCTGTTTTTT
TRBJ2-7	-	TRBV14	large	CASSQPDRHYEQYF	TGTGCCAGCAGCCAACCCGACAGGCACTACGAGCAGTACTTC
TRBJ2-3	-	TRBV1	few	CASSQRATDTQYF	TGCGCCAGCAGCCAAAGGGCCACAGATACGCAGTATTTT
TRBJ2-7	TRBD2	TRBV28	few	CASGSLGGRREQYF	TGTGCCAGCGGCTCACTAGGCGGGAGGCGCGAGCAGTACTTC
TRBJ2-7	TRBD2	TRBV6-8	-	CASSSATSGSYEQYF	TGTGCCAGCAGTTCCGCAACTAGCGGGAGTTACGAGCAGTACTTC
TRBJ2-5	-	TRBV11-3	few	CASNLNSIAKETQYF	TGTGCCAGCAACCTCAACAGTATAGCGAAAGAGACCCAGTACTTC
TRBJ1-3	-	TRBV18	few	CASSPLEGSTGNTIYF	TGTGCCAGCTCACCACTCGAGGGGAGCACTGGAAACACCATATATTTT
TRBJ2-7	-	TRBV11-3	few	CASSEGPGLTYEQYF	TGTGCCAGCAGCGAGGGACCGGGTCTAACCTACGAGCAGTACTTC
TRBJ2-2	TRBD2	TRBV11-3	-	CASSSTSGNTGELFF	TGTGCCAGCAGCAGTACTAGCGGTAACACCGGGGAGCTGTTTTTT
TRBJ2-4	-	TRBV11-1	few	CASSWGGTSGTKNIQYF	TGTGCCAGCAGCTGGGGGGGCACTTCGGGAACCAAAAACATTCAGTACTTC
TRBJ1-2	-	TRBV5-1	-	CASSLKVGIYGYTF	TGCGCCAGCAGCTTAAAGGTGGGGATTTATGGCTACACCTTC
TRBJ1-4	-	TRBV11-3	-	CASSRVWGRIEKLFF	TGTGCCAGCAGCCGCGTGTGGGGGCGGATTGAAAAACTGTTTTTT
TRBJ1-2	-	TRBV9	-	CASSVGGTLGGYTF	TGTGCCAGCAGCGTAGGGGGAACCTTAGGAGGCTACACCTTC
TRBJ1-1	-	TRBV6-8	few	CASSPTERNTEAFF	TGTGCCAGCAGCCCGACAGAAAGGAACACTGAAGCTTTCTTT
TRBJ2-3	-	TRBV9	-	CASRGLYTDTQYF	TGTGCCAGCAGGGGCCTTTACACAGATACGCAGTATTTT
TRBJ2-3	-	TRBV11-3	medium-sized	CASSLGLRGDTQYF	TGTGCCAGCAGCTTAGGGCTCAGGGGAGATACGCAGTATTTT
TRBJ1-5	-	TRBV28	few	CASSLEYQPQHF	TGTGCCAGCAGTTTAGAGTATCAGCCCCAGCATTTT
TRBJ1-1	-	TRBV23-1	few	CASSGPWNTEAFF	TGCGCCAGCAGCGGTCCTTGGAACACTGAAGCTTTCTTT